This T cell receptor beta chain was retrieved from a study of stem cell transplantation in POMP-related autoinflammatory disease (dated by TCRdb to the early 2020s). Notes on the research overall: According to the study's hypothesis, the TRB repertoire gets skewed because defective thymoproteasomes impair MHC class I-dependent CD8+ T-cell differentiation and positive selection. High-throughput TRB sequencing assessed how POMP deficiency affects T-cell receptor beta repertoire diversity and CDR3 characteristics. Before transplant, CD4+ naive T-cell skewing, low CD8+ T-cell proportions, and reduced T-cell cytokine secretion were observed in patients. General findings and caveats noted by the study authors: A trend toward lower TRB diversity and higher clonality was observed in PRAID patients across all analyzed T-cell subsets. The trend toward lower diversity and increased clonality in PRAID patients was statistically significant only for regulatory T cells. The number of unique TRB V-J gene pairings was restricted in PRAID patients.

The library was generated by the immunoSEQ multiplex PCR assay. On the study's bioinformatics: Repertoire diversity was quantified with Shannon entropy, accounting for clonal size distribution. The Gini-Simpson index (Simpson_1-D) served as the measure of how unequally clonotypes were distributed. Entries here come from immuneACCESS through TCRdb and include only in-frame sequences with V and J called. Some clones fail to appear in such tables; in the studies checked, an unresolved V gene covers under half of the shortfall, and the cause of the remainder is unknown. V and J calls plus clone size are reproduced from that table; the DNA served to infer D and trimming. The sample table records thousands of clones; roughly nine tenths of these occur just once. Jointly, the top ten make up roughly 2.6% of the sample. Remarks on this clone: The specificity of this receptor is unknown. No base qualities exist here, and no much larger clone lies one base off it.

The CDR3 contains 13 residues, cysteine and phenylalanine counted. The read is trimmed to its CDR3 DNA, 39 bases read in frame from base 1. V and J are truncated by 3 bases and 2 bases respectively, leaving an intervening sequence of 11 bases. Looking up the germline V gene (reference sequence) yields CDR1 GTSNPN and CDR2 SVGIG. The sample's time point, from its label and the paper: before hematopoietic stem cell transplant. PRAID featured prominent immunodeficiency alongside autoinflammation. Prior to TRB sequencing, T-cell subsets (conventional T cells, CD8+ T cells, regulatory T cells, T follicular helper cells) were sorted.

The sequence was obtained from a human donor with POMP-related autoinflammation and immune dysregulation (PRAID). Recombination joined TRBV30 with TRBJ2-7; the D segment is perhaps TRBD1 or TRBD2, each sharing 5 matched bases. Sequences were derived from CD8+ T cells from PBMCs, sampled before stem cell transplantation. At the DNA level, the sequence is TGTGCCTGGAGCCCCGGGGCAGCCTACGAGCAGTACTTC. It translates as CAWSPGAAYEQYF.